One and the same sample provided the 25 T cell receptor beta chains below, sequenced in a study of T cells expressing NK-cell markers. TCRdb re-called the 5' RACE reads; one entry per CDR3 protein, DNA not given. The sample has 200,000 to 300,000 distinct CDR3 sequences. The sequencing sample was made of blood T cells: a sorted CD56 or NKG2C T cell subset, CD4+ or CD8+ T cells, or bulk PBMC T cells (not recorded which). These receptors were taken from a man younger than 35 in good health.

J is TRBJ2-7 and V is TRBV20-1; TCRdb indicates TRBD1, and absent DNA this call remains unverified. The CDR3 has 16 amino acids. Germline values: CDR1 DFQATT, CDR2 SNEGSKA (reference sequence). This chain's CDR3 is CSAVFYQGAGDYEQYF.

The CDR3 reads CASSRGGGGEQFF. The gene calls are TRBV6-1 and TRBJ2-1; no DNA is available, so the TRBD1 call from TCRdb remains unchecked. Germline CDR1 MNHNS, CDR2 SASEGT. CDR3 size: 13 residues.

The V gene is TRBV19, the J gene TRBJ2-5; as DNA is missing, the TRBD1 call by TCRdb cannot be tested. The germline V gene encodes CDR1 LNHDA and CDR2 SQIVND (reference sequence). The CDR3 extends over 13 amino acids. The CDR3 spells CATKMGVGETQYF. The complete variable domain, with remaining parts taken from reference TRBV19 and TRBJ2-5, reads DGGITQSPKYLFRKEGQNVTLSCEQNLNHDAMYWYRQDPGQGLRLIYYSQIVNDFQKGDIAEGYSVSREKKESFPLTVTSAQKNPTAFYLCATKMGVGETQYFGPGTRLLVL.

This chain links TRBV4-1 with TRBJ1-1; TCRdb designates TRBD1, a call that cannot be tested without DNA. Germline V gene data show CDR1 as MGHRA and CDR2 as YSYEKL. The CDR3 loop spans 17 amino acids. The CDR3 sequence is CASSQKDMGVAYTEAFF.

This sequence joins TRBV20-1 and TRBJ2-7; TCRdb names TRBD2, which stays unverified in the absence of DNA. The germline CDR1 and CDR2 sequences are DFQATT and SNEGSKA (reference sequence). The CDR3 loop spans 13 amino acids. The CDR3 spells CSARALPGLQQYF.

The V gene is TRBV24-1, the J gene TRBJ2-5; checking the TCRdb D call of TRBD1 is not possible without DNA. The CDR3 loop spans 13 amino acids. CDR1 is KGHDR and CDR2 is SFDVKD in the germline V gene. CDR3 in amino acids: CATSGTDQETQYF.

The genes are TRBV20-1 and TRBJ2-3; TCRdb gives TRBD2 as the D gene, but with no DNA this cannot be confirmed. This CDR3 has 17 amino acids. In germline, CDR1 is DFQATT, CDR2 SNEGSKA (reference sequence). CDR3 in amino acids: CSARDWMGGRSTDTQYF.

This chain links TRBV20-1 with TRBJ1-5; TCRdb calls TRBD1, which cannot be checked without DNA. This CDR3 has 17 amino acids. The germline CDR1 and CDR2 sequences are DFQATT and SNEGSKA (reference sequence). This CDR3 is CSARAPPGTGNNQPQHF.

The chain is built from TRBV7-2 and TRBJ1-3; without DNA, the TCRdb call of TRBD1 cannot be checked. The CDR3 spans 17 residues. Germline V gene lookup returns CDR1 SGHTA and CDR2 FQGNSA. CDR3 loop: CASSLGTGTTSGNTIYF.

The chain employs TRBV15 and TRBJ2-1; no DNA is available, so the TRBD2 call from TCRdb remains unchecked. This CDR3 has 14 residues. In germline, CDR1 is LNHNV, CDR2 YYDKDF (reference sequence). Here the CDR3 reads CATSRGEEGDEQFF.

V gene TRBV28 combines with J gene TRBJ2-7. From germline, CDR1 is MDHEN and CDR2 SYDVKM. This CDR3 contains 13 residues. The CDR3 loop reads CASHRPNSYEQYF.

The chain is built from TRBV5-1 and TRBJ2-3; TCRdb's D call, TRBD2, is unchecked because there is no DNA. CDR3 length equals 13 residues. Germline values: CDR1 SGHRS, CDR2 YFSETQ. The CDR3 sequence is CASTDSSTDTQYF.

The genes are TRBV7-1 and TRBJ2-5; TCRdb proposes TRBD2, but this gene call is untestable without DNA. TRBV7-1 is assigned to the ORF class and has an uncertain function. The CDR3 is 16 residues long. The CDR3 spells CASSPEGAGGQETQYF.

CDR3: CSARGTNEQYF. The genes are TRBV20-1 and TRBJ2-7; TCRdb selects TRBD2, and the lack of DNA leaves this call unchecked. Germline assignment: CDR1 DFQATT and CDR2 SNEGSKA (reference sequence). The CDR3 covers 11 residues.

The CDR3 loop is CASSPLAGTDTQYF. The rearrangement uses TRBV11-2 and TRBJ2-3; TCRdb names TRBD2, which stays unverified in the absence of DNA. Germline lookup yields CDR1 SGHAT and CDR2 FQNNGV. This CDR3 is built from 14 residues.

The V call is TRBV20-1, the J call TRBJ2-7; absent DNA, TCRdb's TRBD1 call cannot be checked. In germline, CDR1 is DFQATT, CDR2 SNEGSKA (reference sequence). The CDR3 spans 17 residues. CDR3 region: CSARSAMPTGDSYEQYF.

The V gene is TRBV27, the J gene TRBJ2-3; TCRdb names TRBD1, which stays unverified in the absence of DNA. This CDR3 region has 15 residues. Germline V gene data show CDR1 as MNHEY and CDR2 as SMNVEV (reference sequence). CDR3 residues: CASSSEQGTRDTQYF.

The chain joins TRBV12-3 or TRBV12-4 to TRBJ2-1; without DNA, the TCRdb call of TRBD2 cannot be checked. The CDR3 has 13 amino acids. This CDR3 is CASFRGLPFEQFF.

CDR3 sequence: CSVVTGGFSEKLFF. This rearrangement joins TRBV29-1 to TRBJ1-4; TCRdb outputs TRBD1, but without DNA this stays unchecked. The CDR3 has 14 residues. Germline CDR1 reads SQVTM; CDR2 reads ANQGSEA. Looking up the rest from reference TRBV29-1 and TRBJ1-4 gives the full variable domain: SAVISQKPSRDICQRGTSLTIQCQVDSQVTMMFWYRQQPGQSLTLIATANQGSEATYESGFVIDKFPISRPNLTFSTLTVSNMSPEDSSIYLCSVVTGGFSEKLFFGSGTQLSVL.

This chain connects TRBV12-3 or TRBV12-4 to TRBJ1-6; TCRdb reports TRBD1, a call that lacks DNA to check it against. This CDR3 comprises 11 residues. CDR3 residues: CASSEGGPLHF.

The CDR3 region is CASSSTGTRVFEQFF. This chain links TRBV6-2 or TRBV6-3 with TRBJ2-1; TCRdb returns TRBD2, unconfirmable since there is no DNA. This CDR3 comprises 15 residues. Germline CDR1 and CDR2: MNHEY and SVGEGT.

The chain joins TRBV30 to TRBJ2-7; TCRdb designates TRBD1, a call that cannot be tested without DNA. Germline CDR1 GTSNPN, CDR2 SVGIG (reference sequence). The CDR3 runs to 12 residues. This CDR3 reads CAYRQGSIEQYF. Drawing the rest from reference TRBV30 and TRBJ2-7, the complete variable domain is SQTIHQWPATLVQPVGSPLSLECTVEGTSNPNLYWYRQAAGRGLQLLFYSVGIGQISSEVPQNLSASRPQDRQFILSSKKLLLSDSGFYLCAYRQGSIEQYFGPGTRLTVT.

The chain is built from TRBV6-1 and TRBJ2-1; with no DNA, the TCRdb D assignment of TRBD1 cannot be verified. CDR3 length equals 15 residues. The germline V gene encodes CDR1 MNHNS and CDR2 SASEGT. The CDR3: CASSPLRDPGDEQFF.

The rearrangement links TRBV18 to TRBJ1-4. This CDR3 is built from 16 residues. The germline V gene encodes CDR1 KGHSH and CDR2 LQKENI. This CDR3 reads CASSPLAGDVNEKLFF.

The chain combines TRBV6-5 with TRBJ1-1; the TCRdb call, TRBD1, lacks DNA for checking. This CDR3 is 17 amino acids long. Germline V gives CDR1 MNHEY, CDR2 SVGAGI. Here the CDR3 reads CASSYAKAGSWNTEAFF.